This T cell receptor beta chain comes out of a study of Ad26.COV2.S vaccination and SARS-CoV-2 variants. Study-wide context: Intramuscular Ad26.COV2.S doses were given once or twice, 56 days apart. Study-wide points: Once vaccination had occurred, spike-specific CD8+ and CD4+ T cell responses reportedly showed substantial breadth.

As to treatment: about 20 received Ad26.COV2.S at low or high dose, single or two shots; 5 received placebo; per-sample allocation not given. It was on day 63 after the first vaccine or placebo injection that samples were taken. In Boston, the donor was an adult between 18-55 years of age. Wuhan-strain spike was delivered by a replication-incompetent Ad26 vector. Assay used: immunoSEQ multiplex PCR; TCRdb lists only in-frame clones, some missing. The sample contains 290,000 or so clones, 87% of which appear only once. In regard to this clone: Its antigen is unknown.

CDR1 LNHDA and CDR2 SQIVND come from the germline V gene (reference sequence). The CDR3 runs to 13 residues. V lost 6 bases and J lost 9, with 12 bases in between. The sequencing used peripheral blood, collected in a trial of Ad26.COV2.S vaccine versus placebo. The genes are TRBV19 and TRBJ1-6; D is ambiguous. The receptor was derived from a person between 18 and 59 years old who received the Ad26.COV2.S COVID-19 vaccine or a placebo. CDR3 in DNA: TGTGCCAGTAGCTTAATTGGGTCTTCACCCCTCCACTTT. Its translation is CASSLIGSSPLHF.